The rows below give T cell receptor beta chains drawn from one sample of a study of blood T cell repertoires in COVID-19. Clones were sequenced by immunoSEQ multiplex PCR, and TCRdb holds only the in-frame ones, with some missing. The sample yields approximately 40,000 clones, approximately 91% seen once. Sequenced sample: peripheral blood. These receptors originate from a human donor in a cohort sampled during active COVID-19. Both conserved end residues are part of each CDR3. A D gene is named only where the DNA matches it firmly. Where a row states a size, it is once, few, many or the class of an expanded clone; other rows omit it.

TGTGCCAGCAGCCCCGGGACAGGGACCGGCTACACCTTC CASSPGTGTGYTF . TRBJ1-2 TRBV9 TRBD1
TGTGCCAGCAGTTACTCGACTAGGGTCGCCACAGATACGCAGTATTTT CASSYSTRVATDTQYF . TRBJ2-3 TRBV6-5 .
TGCGCCAGCAGCCAAGAGCCCGTGACTAGCGGGAGTTACCGTGAGCAGTTCTTC CASSQEPVTSGSYREQFF . TRBJ2-1 TRBV4-1 TRBD2
TGCAGTGCTACGACAGGGTATGGCTACACCTTC CSATTGYGYTF once TRBJ1-2 TRBV20-1 TRBD1
TGTGCCAGCAGCCCAGGGGCAGGTGGAGACAATGAGCAGTTCTTC CASSPGAGGDNEQFF . TRBJ2-1 TRBV11-3 .
TGTGCCAGCAGCTTAGCGGGAGGGCCCTACAATGAGCAGTTCTTC CASSLAGGPYNEQFF . TRBJ2-1 TRBV7-9 TRBD2
TGTGCCAGCAGTATAGGGACTACAGATACGCAGTATTTT CASSIGTTDTQYF once TRBJ2-3 TRBV6-5 .
TGTGCCAGCACGATGGGTAGACTAGAAGGGCAGTATTTT CASTMGRLEGQYF . TRBJ2-3 TRBV2 .
TGTGCCAGCAGTTACGACGGGGAGGGCAGCTATGGCTACACCTTC CASSYDGEGSYGYTF . TRBJ1-2 TRBV6-6 .
TGTGCCAGCAGCACAAGGACATGGGAGGTCTACGAGCAGTACTTC CASSTRTWEVYEQYF . TRBJ2-7 TRBV11-2 .
TGTGCCAGCAGTTTGGGGACATTTAGGACACAAGAGACCCAGTACTTC CASSLGTFRTQETQYF . TRBJ2-5 TRBV28 .
TGTGCCAGCAGCGTAGGACATGGGGGGGATGGCTACACCTTC CASSVGHGGDGYTF . TRBJ1-2 TRBV9 .
TGCGCCAGCAGCTTGGAGCCCGTCCTTAGTCCGACAGATACGCAGTATTTT CASSLEPVLSPTDTQYF . TRBJ2-3 TRBV5-1 .
TGTGCCAGCAGGGATACAGGGTCCGGTAGGCGTTCACCCCTCCACTTT CASRDTGSGRRSPLHF . TRBJ1-6 TRBV5-8 .